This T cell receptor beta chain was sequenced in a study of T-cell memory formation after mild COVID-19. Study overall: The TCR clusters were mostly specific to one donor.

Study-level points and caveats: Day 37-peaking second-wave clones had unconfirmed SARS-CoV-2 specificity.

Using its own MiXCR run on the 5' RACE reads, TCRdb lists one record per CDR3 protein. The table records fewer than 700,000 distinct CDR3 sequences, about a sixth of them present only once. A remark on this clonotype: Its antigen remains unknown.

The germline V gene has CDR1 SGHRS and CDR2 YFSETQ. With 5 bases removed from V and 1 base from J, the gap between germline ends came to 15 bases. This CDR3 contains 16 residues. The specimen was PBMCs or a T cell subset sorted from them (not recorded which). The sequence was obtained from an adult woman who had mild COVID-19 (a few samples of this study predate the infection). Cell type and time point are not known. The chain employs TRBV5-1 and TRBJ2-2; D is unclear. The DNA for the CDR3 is TGCGCCAGCAGATCGGACCGAATAGAGAACACCGGGGAGCTGTTTTTT. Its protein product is CASRSDRIENTGELFF.